The 26 T cell receptor beta chains listed next were all sequenced from one sample in a study of T cell changes during pregnancy in multiple sclerosis. Assay used: immunoSEQ multiplex PCR; TCRdb lists only in-frame clones, some missing. Of about 68,000 clones listed, 92% were seen once; the top ten hold 1.3% to 1.5%. This sample comprised peripheral blood, obtained in the second trimester of pregnancy. These receptors were collected from a female donor in good health, enrolled as a control in a pregnancy study.

J is TRBJ1-1 and V is TRBV4-1; 9 nucleotides line up with TRBD1. Unmatched junction bases numbered 14, after V lost 4 bases and J lost 5 bases. Germline V lookup: CDR1 MGHRA, CDR2 YSYEKL. This CDR3 contains 17 residues. The CDR3 DNA reads as TGCGCCAGCAGCCCGAACCCGGGACAGGGAGGAAGGACTGAAGCTTTCTTT. Translated: CASSPNPGQGGRTEAFF.

This clone has a single count. V is TRBV5-1 and J is TRBJ2-7; D unresolved. The CDR3 contains 14 residues. Germline V gene sequence: CDR1 SGHRS, CDR2 YFSETQ. V lost 0 bases to trimming and J lost 1 base, with 8 bases between them. The chain's CDR3 is CASSLADVSYEQYF. Here the CDR3 DNA reads TGCGCCAGCAGCTTGGCAGATGTTTCCTACGAGCAGTACTTC.

The chain uses TRBV6-4 and TRBJ1-2; 7 bases are a match to TRBD1. The V segment lost 3 bases and the J segment 2 bases; nucleotides outside the gene matches: 0. The CDR3 has 13 residues. Germline CDR1 MRHNA, CDR2 SNTAGT. CDR3 protein: CASSEQGNYGYTF. The CDR3 DNA reads TGTGCCAGCAGTGAACAGGGGAACTATGGCTACACCTTC.

Only one count was recorded for this clone. The chain recombines TRBV6-1 with TRBJ2-3; D is possibly TRBD2 (8 bases). This CDR3 spans 14 amino acids. Looked up from germline, CDR1 is MNHNS and CDR2 is SASEGT. V gave up 8 bases and J gave up 4 bases, with 16 bases separating them. In DNA, the CDR3 is TGTGCCAGCGGGACAGCGGGGGTTCCAGATACGCAGTATTTT. This codes for CASGTAGVPDTQYF.

CDR3 amino acids: CASSEMGRSNYGYTF. The CDR3 coding sequence is TGTGCCAGCAGTGAAATGGGCCGTTCTAACTATGGCTACACCTTC. The J gene is TRBJ1-2, the V gene TRBV2, with D unresolved. The CDR3 is 15 residues long. The germline V gene encodes CDR1 SNHLY and CDR2 FYNNEI. V was pared by 2 bases and J by 0 bases, with 10 bases between.

This sequence joins TRBV28 and TRBJ1-3; D uncertain. Germline V gene sequence: CDR1 MDHEN, CDR2 SYDVKM. The CDR3 is made up of 18 amino acids. V was clipped by 2 bases and J by 4 bases, with 21 bases between them. The CDR3 coding sequence is TGTGCCAGCAGTTTAATTTTACTCGGGAAATCGAGAGGAAACACCATATATTTT. Encoded protein: CASSLILLGKSRGNTIYF.

The CDR3 DNA reads TGTGCCAGCCCAGGGCGAAGTGGCGAGCAGTACTTC. The encoded protein is CASPGRSGEQYF. This rearrangement joins TRBV28 to TRBJ2-7; D is perhaps TRBD1 (5 bases). This CDR3 has 12 residues. Deletions cut 8 bases from V and 6 bases from J, with 14 bases between. In germline, CDR1 is MDHEN, CDR2 SYDVKM.

The chain links TRBV4-1 to TRBJ2-1, with TRBD1 matching 8 bases. After removal of 1 base from V and 0 bases from J, the junction contained 2 bases not matched to a gene. The V gene's germline CDR1 is MGHRA and CDR2 YSYEKL. The CDR3 covers 16 residues. DNA of the CDR3: TGCGCCAGCAGCCAAGGACAGGGGTCCTCCTACAATGAGCAGTTCTTC. Protein sequence: CASSQGQGSSYNEQFF.

The chain is built from TRBV27 and TRBJ1-5; 7 nucleotides align to TRBD1. This CDR3 spans 15 amino acids. The junction had 5 bases not matched to a gene; V was cut back by 6 bases and J by 0 bases. Germline V CDR1 and CDR2: MNHEY, SMNVEV (reference sequence). The CDR3 spells CASSYRGNSNQPQHF. The CDR3 DNA is TGTGCCAGCAGCTACAGGGGAAATAGCAATCAGCCCCAGCATTTT.

The rearrangement links TRBV13 to TRBJ2-7, with TRBD1 matching 7 bases. Germline CDR1 and CDR2: PRHDT and FYEKMQ (reference sequence). V gave up 6 bases and J gave up 3 bases; unmatched junction bases: 5. The CDR3 runs 13 residues. CDR3 nucleotide sequence: TGTGCCAGCAGTGCGTCAGGGGGCTACGAGCAGTACTTC. Encoded protein: CASSASGGYEQYF.

J is TRBJ2-1 and V is TRBV13; 7 positions match TRBD2. The germline gives CDR1 PRHDT, CDR2 FYEKMQ (reference sequence). This CDR3 is built from 16 residues. The junction had 9 bases not matched to a gene; V was cut back by 1 base and J by 6 bases. In DNA, the CDR3 is TGTGCCAGCAGCTTAGTCTGGCGGGAGCAAGGCAATGAGCAGTTCTTC. Translating gives CASSLVWREQGNEQFF.

The chain carries TRBV10-3 and TRBJ2-7; D unclear. Germline CDR1 is ENHRY and CDR2 is SYGVKD. The V end lost 0 bases, the J end lost 12 bases, and 21 bases lay between the germline ends. The CDR3 loop spans 15 amino acids. CDR3 bases: TGTGCCATCAGTGAGTCTTCAGGCTCTATCTCCGGCCCGTACTTC. The encoded protein is CAISESSGSISGPYF.

The chain joins TRBV30 to TRBJ2-2, with D unclear. CDR3 length: 13 amino acids. The V and J ends lost 0 bases and 6 bases respectively, with 8 bases between them. Germline V gene sequence: CDR1 GTSNPN, CDR2 SVGIG (reference sequence). CDR3 in amino acids: CAWSVQNSGELFF. The CDR3, as DNA: TGTGCCTGGAGTGTACAGAATTCCGGGGAGCTGTTTTTT.

V is TRBV5-4 and J is TRBJ2-5; TRBD2 agrees at 16 bases. CDR3 length: 16 amino acids. Trimming removed 4 bases from V and 4 bases from J; junction bases left unmatched: 4. From germline, CDR1 is SGHNT and CDR2 YYREEE (reference sequence). This CDR3 reads CASSPGLAGGGETQYF. The DNA for the CDR3 is TGTGCCAGCAGCCCGGGACTAGCGGGGGGGGGAGAGACCCAGTACTTC.

The V gene is TRBV2, the J gene TRBJ2-1; D is perhaps TRBD2 (7 bases). The germline gives CDR1 SNHLY, CDR2 FYNNEI. This CDR3 has 14 amino acids. V lost 10 bases, J lost 8 bases, and 21 bases lay in between. CDR3: CATGWGGGSDEQFF. The CDR3 DNA follows: TGTGCCACTGGTTGGGGGGGCGGGTCCGATGAGCAGTTCTTC.

V and J are TRBV7-6 and TRBJ2-1; 14 positions agree with TRBD2. The V gene's germline CDR1 is SGHVS and CDR2 FNYEAQ. The CDR3 has 18 amino acids. V dropped 2 bases and J dropped 1; count of bases not matched to a gene: 4. CDR3 bases: TGTGCCAGCAGCTTATCAGGACTAGCGGGGGGATCCTACAATGAGCAGTTCTTC. The encoded protein is CASSLSGLAGGSYNEQFF.

The chain employs TRBV15 and TRBJ1-5; a weak D match, TRBD1 (5 bases). CDR1 and CDR2 (germline): LNHNV, YYDKDF (reference sequence). The CDR3 length is 15 residues. The V gene lost 0 bases and the J gene lost 11 bases, with 17 bases spanning the gap. The CDR3, as DNA: TGTGCCACCAGCAGAGATGAATTGGGGGGAAGAGCCCAGCATTTT. Amino acid sequence: CATSRDELGGRAQHF.

Only a few counts were recorded for this clone. V and J are TRBV6-5 and TRBJ1-6; D ambiguous. V was clipped by 10 bases and J by 6 bases, with 13 bases between them. The CDR3 consists of 13 residues. In germline, CDR1 is MNHEY, CDR2 SVGAGI. CDR3 in amino acids: CAIRASGNSPLHF. CDR3 DNA: TGTGCCATACGCGCCTCTGGTAATTCACCCCTCCACTTT.

This clone is a singleton in its sample. The CDR3 region has the DNA TGTGCCAGCAGCCCAGACTCGGCCGGGGATTACGAGCAGTACTTC. Translation gives CASSPDSAGDYEQYF. V gene TRBV2 combines with J gene TRBJ2-7; D perhaps matches TRBD2 (5 bases). This CDR3 is 15 amino acids long. Trimming pared 6 bases from V and 4 bases from J, leaving 19 bases between. Germline lookup yields CDR1 SNHLY and CDR2 FYNNEI.

The CDR3: CATSTDLTSGGEQFF. The CDR3 nucleotides read TGTGCCACCAGCACCGATTTAACTAGCGGCGGTGAGCAGTTCTTC. V usage is TRBV15 and J usage is TRBJ2-1, with TRBD2 matching over 8 bases. Trimming cost V 4 bases and J 9 bases; bases outside gene matches: 11. The CDR3 is 15 residues long. The germline V gene encodes CDR1 LNHNV and CDR2 YYDKDF (reference sequence).

The rearrangement links TRBV27 to TRBJ1-1; possible D gene TRBD1, 5 bases. The CDR3 has 14 amino acids. V lost 3 bases and J lost 3, with 11 bases in between. Germline lookup yields CDR1 MNHEY and CDR2 SMNVEV (reference sequence). In DNA form, the CDR3 reads TGTGCCAGCAGTTTCCAGGGTCACGACACTGAAGCTTTCTTT. Translating it yields CASSFQGHDTEAFF.

This clone turned up a few times. Other nucleotide sequences from this sample produce the same CDR3. The chain carries TRBV6-5 and TRBJ1-1, with unresolved D. Trimming cost V 2 bases and J 1 base, with 5 bases left between them. Germline values: CDR1 MNHEY, CDR2 SVGAGI. CDR3 length equals 13 residues. The CDR3 here is CASSYEPNTEAFF. In nucleotides, the CDR3 is TGTGCCAGCAGTTACGAGCCGAACACTGAAGCTTTCTTT.

The rearrangement links TRBV6-6 to TRBJ2-7; D gene unclear. CDR3 length equals 12 residues. The V gene's germline CDR1 is MNHNY and CDR2 SVGAGI (reference sequence). The V gene lost 1 base and the J gene lost 6 bases, with 7 bases spanning the gap. Written as DNA, the CDR3 is TGTGCCAGCAGTTACTGGCCGTCCGAGCAGTACTTC. Amino acid sequence: CASSYWPSEQYF.

This chain connects TRBV7-9 to TRBJ1-1, with TRBD1 identical over 7 bases. V shed 5 bases and J 4 bases; nucleotides not matched to a gene: 7. CDR3 length equals 14 residues. CDR1 SEHNR and CDR2 FQNEAQ come from the germline V gene (reference sequence). The CDR3 is CASSPQRQGTEAFF. CDR3 in DNA: TGTGCCAGCAGCCCTCAACGACAGGGCACTGAAGCTTTCTTT.

The gene calls are TRBV5-1 and TRBJ2-3; tentative D call: TRBD2 (5 bases). Germline lookup yields CDR1 SGHRS and CDR2 YFSETQ. Between the trimmed V and J ends, which lost 0 bases and 1 base, there was a span of 9 bases. The CDR3 spans 15 residues. CDR3 sequence: CASSLVVGGTDTQYF. CDR3 coding DNA: TGCGCCAGCAGCTTGGTCGTCGGGGGCACAGATACGCAGTATTTT.

V is TRBV25-1 and J is TRBJ2-5; maybe TRBD1 (5 bases). Germline-derived CDR1 and CDR2 are MGHDK and SYGVNS. This CDR3 comprises 16 residues. With 6 bases removed from V and 5 bases from J, the gap between germline ends came to 22 bases. The CDR3 loop is CASSTDRTFIGETQYF. DNA for the CDR3: TGTGCCAGCAGCACCGACCGGACATTCATTGGGGAGACCCAGTACTTC.